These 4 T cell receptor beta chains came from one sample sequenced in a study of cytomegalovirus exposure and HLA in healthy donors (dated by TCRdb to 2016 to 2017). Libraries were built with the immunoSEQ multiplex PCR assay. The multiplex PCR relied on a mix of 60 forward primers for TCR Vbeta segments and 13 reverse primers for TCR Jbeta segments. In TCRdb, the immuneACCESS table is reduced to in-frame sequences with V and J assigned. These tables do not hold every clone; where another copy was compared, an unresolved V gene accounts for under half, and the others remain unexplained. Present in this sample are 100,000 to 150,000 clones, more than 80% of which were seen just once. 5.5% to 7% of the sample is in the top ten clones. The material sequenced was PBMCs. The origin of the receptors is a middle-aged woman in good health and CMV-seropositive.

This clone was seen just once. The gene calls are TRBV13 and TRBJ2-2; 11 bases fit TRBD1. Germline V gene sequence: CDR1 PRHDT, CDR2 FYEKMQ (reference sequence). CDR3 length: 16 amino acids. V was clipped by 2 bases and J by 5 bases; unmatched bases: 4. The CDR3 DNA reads TGTGCCAGCAGCTTAAGGGACAGGGGGAGTACCGGGGAGCTGTTTTTT. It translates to CASSLRDRGSTGELFF.

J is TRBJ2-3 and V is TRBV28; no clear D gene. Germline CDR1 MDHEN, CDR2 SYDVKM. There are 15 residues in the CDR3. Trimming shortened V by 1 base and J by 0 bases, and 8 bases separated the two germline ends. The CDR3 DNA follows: TGTGCCAGCAGTTTATCAGGATCTAGCACAGATACGCAGTATTTT. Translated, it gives CASSLSGSSTDTQYF. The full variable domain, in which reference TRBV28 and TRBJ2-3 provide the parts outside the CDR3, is DVKVTQSSRYLVKRTGEKVFLECVQDMDHENMFWYRQDPGLGLRLIYFSYDVKMKEKGDIPEGYSVSREKKERFSLILESASTNQTSMYLCASSLSGSSTDTQYFGPGTRLTVL.

CDR3 sequence reads: CASSLQGQIVYEQYF. DNA of the CDR3: TGTGCCAGCAGTCTCCAAGGACAGATCGTCTACGAGCAGTACTTC. The chain links TRBV28 to TRBJ2-7, with D possibly matching TRBD1 (6 bases). V gave up 5 bases and J gave up 3 bases, with 17 bases separating them. Germline CDR1 MDHEN, CDR2 SYDVKM. The CDR3 contains 15 residues.

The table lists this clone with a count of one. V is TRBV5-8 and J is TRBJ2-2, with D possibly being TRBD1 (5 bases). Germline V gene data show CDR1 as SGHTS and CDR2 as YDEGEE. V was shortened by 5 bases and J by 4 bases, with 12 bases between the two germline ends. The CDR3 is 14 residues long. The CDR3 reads CASRPWGFTGELFF. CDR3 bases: TGTGCCAGCAGACCATGGGGCTTCACCGGGGAGCTGTTTTTT.